The 16 T cell receptor beta chains listed next were all sequenced from one sample in a study of neoadjuvant anti-PD-1 for oral cavity cancer (dated by TCRdb to the early 2020s). Per the publication, the time point label means: before neoadjuvant nivolumab. Libraries were built with the immunoSEQ multiplex PCR assay. TCRdb re-hosts the immuneACCESS table, in-frame sequences only. Its copies lack some clones; in the studies checked, an unresolved V gene accounts for under half of them, and the cause for the rest is not known. For this sample there are around 15,000 clones; about 69% appear just once. The ten biggest clones cover around 2.8% of the sample. Sample: PBMCs, taken before nivolumab (anti-PD-1) treatment. Receptor source: a person between 40 and 85 years old with oral cavity squamous cell carcinoma.

A few counts support this clone. The rearrangement links TRBV6-5 to TRBJ2-2; no definite D call. Germline V CDR1 and CDR2: MNHEY, SVGAGI. The CDR3 has 14 residues. Trimming stripped 4 bases from V and 5 bases from J, with 11 bases between. CDR3: CASSWTRGTGELFF. CDR3 in DNA: TGTGCCAGCAGTTGGACCCGAGGAACCGGGGAGCTGTTTTTT.

The J gene is TRBJ1-2, the V gene TRBV29-1; D perhaps matches TRBD1 (5 bases). Germline CDR1 and CDR2: SQVTM and ANQGSEA. This CDR3 spans 12 amino acids. The CDR3 is CSVGDPRRGYTF. The CDR3 DNA sequence: TGCAGTGTCGGGGACCCTAGACGGGGCTACACCTTC.

The gene calls are TRBV7-8 and TRBJ2-5; D ambiguous. The CDR3 consists of 11 residues. The V end was cut by 5 bases, the J end by 6 bases, with 7 bases between. The germline V gene has CDR1 SGHVS and CDR2 FQNEAQ. In nucleotides, the CDR3 is TGTGCCAGCAGCCCTATGAAGACCCAGTACTTC. Residues: CASSPMKTQYF.

The rearrangement links TRBV5-1 to TRBJ2-1; TRBD2 matches 11 bases. With 5 bases clipped from V and 4 bases from J, the junction kept 2 bases outside the gene matches. Looked up from germline, CDR1 is SGHRS and CDR2 is YFSETQ. The CDR3 is 14 residues long. CDR3 sequence (DNA): TGCGCCAGCAGGACTAGCGGGGAATACAATGAGCAGTTCTTC. Its protein product is CASRTSGEYNEQFF.

The V gene is TRBV29-1, the J gene TRBJ2-3; 10 nucleotides align to TRBD1. Trimming cost V 2 bases and J 9 bases; bases outside gene matches: 8. The CDR3 totals 14 residues. Germline V gene data show CDR1 as SQVTM and CDR2 as ANQGSEA. The CDR3 DNA reads TGCAGCGTTGAAACACACGGGGACAGGGGAACGCAGTATTTT. This sequence encodes CSVETHGDRGTQYF.

This CDR3 reads CASTLGQGAGNTIYF. The CDR3 region has the DNA TGTGCCAGTACCCTGGGACAGGGGGCAGGAAACACCATATATTTT. The V gene is TRBV19, the J gene TRBJ1-3, with TRBD1 matching 12 bases. Unmatched junction bases numbered 5, after V lost 7 bases and J lost 4 bases. This CDR3 is 15 amino acids long. Germline V gives CDR1 LNHDA, CDR2 SQIVND (reference sequence).

The rearrangement uses TRBV5-1 and TRBJ2-2, with D perhaps matching TRBD1 (6 bases). The CDR3 is 15 amino acids. Germline V gene lookup returns CDR1 SGHRS and CDR2 YFSETQ. Trimming took off 5 bases at V and 5 bases at J, with 16 bases between the two ends. The CDR3 DNA is TGCGCCAGCAGAAAGGACAGCCTGGGTACCGGGGAGCTGTTTTTT. Residues: CASRKDSLGTGELFF.

V usage is TRBV5-5 and J usage is TRBJ1-1; D ambiguous. From germline, CDR1 is SGHKS and CDR2 YYEKEE (reference sequence). Deletions cut 0 bases from V and 3 bases from J, with 6 bases between. The CDR3 covers 13 residues. In nucleotides, the CDR3 is TGTGCCAGCAGCTTGGCTCCGCACACTGAAGCTTTCTTT. This sequence encodes CASSLAPHTEAFF.

The chain joins TRBV5-8 to TRBJ2-5; D might be TRBD1 (6 bases). The germline V gene has CDR1 SGHTS and CDR2 YDEGEE. The CDR3 totals 15 residues. V lost 4 bases and J 2 bases, leaving 15 bases between the germline ends. DNA of the CDR3: TGTGCCAGCAGCCCAAAGGGACATCTACAAGAGACCCAGTACTTC. As protein: CASSPKGHLQETQYF.

This chain uses TRBV14 with TRBJ2-2; possibly TRBD2 for D (5 bases). This CDR3 spans 19 amino acids. Looked up from germline, CDR1 is SGHDN and CDR2 is FVKESK. V was clipped by 4 bases and J by 3 bases, with 24 bases between them. CDR3 sequence: CASSRADASLSSYTGELFF. The CDR3 region has the DNA TGTGCCAGCAGCCGGGCCGACGCGTCGTTATCTAGCTACACCGGGGAGCTGTTTTTT.

The chain combines TRBV2 with TRBJ2-3; weak D call: TRBD2 (6 bases). This CDR3 has 13 residues. Germline CDR1 SNHLY, CDR2 FYNNEI. V was shortened by 1 base and J by 10 bases, with 12 bases between the two germline ends. The CDR3: CASSEEGTAAQYF. For the CDR3, the DNA is TGTGCCAGCAGTGAAGAGGGGACTGCGGCGCAGTATTTT.

The chain combines TRBV9 with TRBJ1-1; D may be TRBD1 (5 bases). Germline CDR1 reads SGDLS; CDR2 reads YYNGEE. The CDR3 sequence is 15 residues long. Trimming took off 0 bases at V and 0 bases at J, with 9 bases between the two ends. As DNA, the CDR3 is TGTGCCAGCAGCGTAGCCGCAGGGATGAACACTGAAGCTTTCTTT. Translated, it gives CASSVAAGMNTEAFF.

This clone was found a few times. The chain recombines TRBV7-9 with TRBJ2-1; 8 bases are a match to TRBD1. Germline V gives CDR1 SEHNR, CDR2 FQNEAQ (reference sequence). V gave up 6 bases and J gave up 5 bases; unmatched junction bases: 15. The CDR3 has 17 residues. CDR3 protein: CASSTLWTGITNNEQFF. The DNA of the CDR3 is TGTGCCAGCAGTACCCTTTGGACAGGGATAACGAACAATGAGCAGTTCTTC.

The rearrangement joins TRBV5-1 to TRBJ1-1; D is perhaps TRBD1 (5 bases). The V gene lost 0 bases and the J gene lost 7 bases, with 10 bases spanning the gap. Germline values: CDR1 SGHRS, CDR2 YFSETQ. The CDR3 consists of 13 residues. CDR3 protein: CASSLAREGEAFF. The CDR3 DNA follows: TGCGCCAGCAGCTTGGCCAGGGAAGGTGAAGCTTTCTTT.

V gene TRBV6-5 combines with J gene TRBJ2-7, with 8 bases identical to TRBD2. CDR3 length equals 15 residues. J was trimmed by 0 bases and V by 6 bases; bases with no gene match: 7. Germline lookup yields CDR1 MNHEY and CDR2 SVGAGI. In DNA form, the CDR3 reads TGTGCCAGCAGCGAGACTAGCGCGAGCTCCTACGAGCAGTACTTC. This translates into CASSETSASSYEQYF.

The chain employs TRBV15 and TRBJ1-2, with D hard to call. V was shortened by 3 bases and J by 2 bases, with 10 bases between the two germline ends. Germline CDR1 is LNHNV and CDR2 is YYDKDF (reference sequence). The CDR3 loop spans 14 amino acids. CDR3 protein: CATSSERKNYGYTF. In DNA, the CDR3 is TGTGCCACCAGCAGCGAGAGAAAAAACTATGGCTACACCTTC.